These T cell receptor beta chains were read from a single sample in a study of T cells in Graves' hyperthyroidism and ophthalmopathy. One entry per CDR3 protein, called by TCRdb with MiXCR from the multiplex PCR reads. Among 500,000 to 650,000 distinct CDR3 sequences listed, 13% to 15% were seen once. Sequencing input: blood. Receptor source: a woman between 45 and 60 years old with Graves' ophthalmopathy. The CDR3 runs from the conserved cysteine through the conserved F or W. The D gene is left open where the match is weak. Size tells how often a clone was seen (once, few, many) or the class of an expanded clone, and some rows leave it out.

clone_size	d_call	v_call	j_call	cdr3_nt	cdr3_aa
NA	TRBD1	TRBV29-1	TRBJ2-7	TGCAGCGTTCAACCTACAGGGGCCTACGAGCAGTACTTC	CSVQPTGAYEQYF
many	NA	TRBV4-3	TRBJ2-1	TGCGCCAGCAGCCAAGATCCTAAGGTATACAATGAGCAGTTCTTC	CASSQDPKVYNEQFF
NA	TRBD1	TRBV15	TRBJ1-2	TGTGCCACCAGCAGATCATCCGGGACAGCGATTTATGGCTACACCTTC	CATSRSSGTAIYGYTF
many	TRBD1	TRBV28	TRBJ1-5	TGTGCCAGCAGGCAAAAACAGGGGGGACGTTCGCCCCAGCATTTT	CASRQKQGGRSPQHF
many	NA	TRBV7-3	TRBJ2-5	TGTGCCAGCAGCGTAGGGGCCCAAGAGACCCAGTACTTC	CASSVGAQETQYF
many	NA	TRBV7-9	TRBJ2-3	TGTGCCAGCAGCTCCTTAGGTTTACTAGTGGGAGCAACAGATACGCAGTATTTT	CASSSLGLLVGATDTQYF
many	NA	TRBV12-3/TRBV12-4	TRBJ1-1	TGTGCCAGCAGTAGGACAGACGTGAACACTGAAGCTTTCTTT	CASSRTDVNTEAFF
many	NA	TRBV29-1	TRBJ2-1	TGCAGCGTTGAAGATACCTTCCGGGACCCCCGCAATGAGCAGTTCTTC	CSVEDTFRDPRNEQFF
few	NA	TRBV7-2	TRBJ1-1	TGTGCCAGCAGCTTGGGGGCCCGGGGAGCTTTCTTT	CASSLGARGAFF
many	NA	TRBV24-1	TRBJ1-5	TGTGCCACCAGTGTAGGTAATCAGCCCCAGCATTTT	CATSVGNQPQHF
NA	NA	TRBV30	TRBJ1-1	TGTGCCTGGAGTGTATGGGGTGTTAAGGACACTGAAGCTTTCTTT	CAWSVWGVKDTEAFF
few	TRBD1	TRBV9	TRBJ1-1	TGTGCCAGCAGCGTCCACTCGACAGGGGTGGGCACTGAAGCTTTCTTT	CASSVHSTGVGTEAFF
many	NA	TRBV6-2/TRBV6-3	TRBJ1-5	TGTGCCATCAAGCCGGGGTATAGCAATCAGCCCCAGCATTTT	CAIKPGYSNQPQHF
many	NA	TRBV12-3/TRBV12-4	TRBJ1-5	TGTGCCAGCAGTTTAGGACAGTATAGCAATCAGCCCCAGCATTTT	CASSLGQYSNQPQHF
many	NA	TRBV4-1	TRBJ2-7	TGCGCCAGCAGCCAAGGTAGGGGCTCGGAGGAGCAGTACTTC	CASSQGRGSEEQYF
few	NA	TRBV18	TRBJ2-5	TGTGCCAGCTCACCGGGCGGGATCAGGTCAGAGGCCCAGTACTTC	CASSPGGIRSEAQYF
many	TRBD2	TRBV3-1	TRBJ2-7	TGTGCCAGCAGCCAAGAAATCTCCCGACTAGCGAAAACCTACGAGCAGTACTTC	CASSQEISRLAKTYEQYF
NA	NA	TRBV18	TRBJ1-1	TGTGCCAGCTCACGGGGGGAGAACACTGAAGCTTTCTTT	CASSRGENTEAFF
NA	NA	TRBV30	TRBJ1-4	TGTGCCTGGGCCCGGACCGAGGTTCCGCGTGAAAAACTGTTTTTT	CAWARTEVPREKLFF
few	NA	TRBV15	TRBJ2-5	TGTGCCACCAGCGGAAGAGGCCCCCTGGGAGAGACCCAGTACTTC	CATSGRGPLGETQYF
NA	NA	TRBV2	TRBJ2-2	TGTGCCAGCAGTGGTATCACCGGGGAGCTGTTTTTT	CASSGITGELFF
few	TRBD1	TRBV10-3	TRBJ1-1	TGTGCCATCAGACAGGGGGCCTCAGCATTAACTGAAGCTTTCTTT	CAIRQGASALTEAFF
many	NA	TRBV11-2	TRBJ2-7	TGTGCCAGCAGCTTAGATACGGGAGCGGGCTACGAGCAGTACTTC	CASSLDTGAGYEQYF
many	TRBD2	TRBV5-1	TRBJ2-7	TGCGCCAGCAGCACTGGGACTAGCGGGACCTCCTACGAGCAGTACTTC	CASSTGTSGTSYEQYF
many	NA	TRBV18	TRBJ2-1	TGTGCCAGCTCACCCCTGCAACGGGTGAGGTCCTACAATGAGCAGTTCTTC	CASSPLQRVRSYNEQFF
many	NA	TRBV24-1	TRBJ1-5	TGTGCCACCAGTGATCAAGGTTCGCCCCAGCATTTT	CATSDQGSPQHF
NA	TRBD2	TRBV29-1	TRBJ2-1	TGCAGCGTTGAGACTAGCGGATACAATGAGCAGTTCTTC	CSVETSGYNEQFF
many	NA	TRBV20-1	TRBJ2-7	TGCAGTGCTAGAGCGGGACGCCCTTCGGGCCAGCAGTACTTC	CSARAGRPSGQQYF
NA	NA	TRBV7-6	TRBJ1-5	TGTGCCAGCAGCATAGAGGAGGGGTTCAATCAGCCCCAGCATTTT	CASSIEEGFNQPQHF
few	TRBD1	TRBV28	TRBJ2-2	TGTGCCAGCAGTTCGACAGGGGTGGACACCGGGGAGCTGTTTTTT	CASSSTGVDTGELFF
NA	NA	TRBV5-1	TRBJ2-7	TGCGCCAGCAGCTTGCTCGCGACCGACGAGCAGTACTTC	CASSLLATDEQYF
NA	TRBD2	TRBV12-3/TRBV12-4	TRBJ2-3	TGTGCCAGCAGTTTAAGCTGGAGACTAGCGACTAGCACAGATACGCAGTATTTT	CASSLSWRLATSTDTQYF
many	TRBD2	TRBV20-1	TRBJ2-1	TGCAGTGCTAGGAGACTAGCGGGAGCGCGCAATGAGCAGTTCTTC	CSARRLAGARNEQFF
NA	NA	TRBV7-2	TRBJ1-6	TGTGCCAGCAGCCAATACAGGGTCTATAATTCACCCCTCCACTTT	CASSQYRVYNSPLHF
few	NA	TRBV14	TRBJ2-2	TGTGCCAGCAGCGATCTCCCCCGGGAGTTAAAGACCGGGGAGCTGTTTTTT	CASSDLPRELKTGELFF
few	TRBD2	TRBV6-1	TRBJ2-7	TGTGCCAGCAGTTCCGATGGACTAGCGGGAACCTCCTACGAGCAGTACTTC	CASSSDGLAGTSYEQYF
many	TRBD2	TRBV28	TRBJ2-3	TGTGCCAGCTTCACCGGGACTAGCGGGTCCACAGATACGCAGTATTTT	CASFTGTSGSTDTQYF
many	TRBD1	TRBV30	TRBJ1-1	TGTGCCTTTAGAAAGGGACAGGGGTCTGAAGCTTTCTTT	CAFRKGQGSEAFF
many	NA	TRBV2	TRBJ2-2	TGTGCCAGCAGTGGACGCGAGGTTAGAACCGGGGAGCTGTTTTTT	CASSGREVRTGELFF
many	NA	TRBV5-6	TRBJ1-1	TGTGCCAGCAGCGTTGGAATCCCTATGAACACTGAAGCTTTCTTT	CASSVGIPMNTEAFF
NA	NA	TRBV29-1	TRBJ2-7	TGCAGCGTTAGTAAGGAGGCAAACGAGCAGTACTTC	CSVSKEANEQYF
NA	TRBD2	TRBV29-1	TRBJ2-3	TGCAGCGTCTCCGGGACTAGCGGGAGGAATACGCAGTATTTT	CSVSGTSGRNTQYF
many	TRBD1	TRBV28	TRBJ2-7	TGTGCCAGCAGTAGCCCCCGACAGGGTTGGTACGAGCAGTACTTC	CASSSPRQGWYEQYF
NA	TRBD2	TRBV20-1	TRBJ2-1	TGCAGTGCTAGAGATGGCGGGAGGGGGGGGAATGAGCAGTTCTTC	CSARDGGRGGNEQFF
few	NA	TRBV4-1	TRBJ1-5	TGCGCCAGCAGCGTTGACGGATATCAGCCCCAGCATTTT	CASSVDGYQPQHF
NA	NA	TRBV7-9	TRBJ1-1	TGTGCCAGCGTTGAACAGCGAATGAACACTGAAGCTTTCTTT	CASVEQRMNTEAFF
few	TRBD1	TRBV27	TRBJ1-4	TGTGCCAGCAATAGACAGGGCGGAGAAAAACTGTTTTTT	CASNRQGGEKLFF
NA	NA	TRBV5-1	TRBJ1-1	TGCGCCAGCAGCTGGGGGGCTTCGGACACTGAAGCTTTCTTT	CASSWGASDTEAFF
many	TRBD1	TRBV6-1	TRBJ1-4	TGTGCCAGCAGGCTTCGGGACAGGGGGTTAAGTAATGAAAAACTGTTTTTT	CASRLRDRGLSNEKLFF
many	TRBD1	TRBV11-1	TRBJ1-2	TGTGCCAGCAGCAAGGACAGGGTATGGGGCTATGGCTACACCTTC	CASSKDRVWGYGYTF
few	NA	TRBV6-2/TRBV6-3	TRBJ1-3	TGTGCCAGCAGCTCGAGATATCCTGGAAACACCATATATTTT	CASSSRYPGNTIYF
many	TRBD1	TRBV6-1	TRBJ1-1	TGTGCCAGCAGAAAAACAGGGGTCATGAACACTGAAGCTTTCTTT	CASRKTGVMNTEAFF